One T cell receptor beta chain is described in this entry. The data derive from a study of blood T cell repertoires in COVID-19. Study details: Donors in the United States, Italy and Spain gave samples during acute or convalescent COVID-19. Sample material is recorded as cDNA or gDNA derived from T cells, B-cell-depleted T cells, or PBMCs.

In the source study's methods: Nucleated cell number was recorded as an estimate derived from reference gene primer amplification. Repertoires were generated with immunoSEQ multiplex PCR, while TCRdb's copy carries only in-frame clones and drops some. V and J calls and clone size follow that table, whereas D and trimming were derived from the DNA. Here the sample spans around 230,000 clones, 70% to 90% being singletons. This TCR came from a woman aged 70 to 79 with active or convalescent COVID-19. The sequenced sample consisted of peripheral blood.

The CDR3 is CASRRDLTSEYGYTF. In DNA form, the CDR3 reads TGTGCCAGCCGCCGTGACTTAACATCAGAATATGGCTACACCTTC. The chain links TRBV5-4 to TRBJ1-2; D gene ambiguous. Germline CDR1 reads SGHNT; CDR2 reads YYREEE (reference sequence). The CDR3 is made up of 15 amino acids. The ends were cut back, 7 bases at V and 5 bases at J, with 21 bases in the middle.